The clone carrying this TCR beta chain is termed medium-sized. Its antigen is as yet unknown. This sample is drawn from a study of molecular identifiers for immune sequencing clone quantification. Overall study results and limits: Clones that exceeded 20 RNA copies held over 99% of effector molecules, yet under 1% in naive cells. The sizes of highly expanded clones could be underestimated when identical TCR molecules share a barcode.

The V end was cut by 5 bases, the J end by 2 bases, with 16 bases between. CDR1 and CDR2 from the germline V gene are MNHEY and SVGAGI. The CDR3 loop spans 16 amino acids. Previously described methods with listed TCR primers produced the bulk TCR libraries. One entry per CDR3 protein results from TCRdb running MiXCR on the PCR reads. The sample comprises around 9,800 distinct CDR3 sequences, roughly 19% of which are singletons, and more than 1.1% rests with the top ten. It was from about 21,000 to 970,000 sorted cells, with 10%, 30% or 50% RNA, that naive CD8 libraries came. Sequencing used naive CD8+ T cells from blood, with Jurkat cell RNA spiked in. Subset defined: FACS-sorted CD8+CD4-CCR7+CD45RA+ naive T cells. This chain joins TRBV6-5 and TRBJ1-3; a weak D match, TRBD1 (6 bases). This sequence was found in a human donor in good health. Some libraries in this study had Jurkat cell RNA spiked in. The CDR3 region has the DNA TGTGCCAGCAGTACCCGAGACAGGTCTACTGGAAACACCATATATTTT. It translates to CASSTRDRSTGNTIYF.